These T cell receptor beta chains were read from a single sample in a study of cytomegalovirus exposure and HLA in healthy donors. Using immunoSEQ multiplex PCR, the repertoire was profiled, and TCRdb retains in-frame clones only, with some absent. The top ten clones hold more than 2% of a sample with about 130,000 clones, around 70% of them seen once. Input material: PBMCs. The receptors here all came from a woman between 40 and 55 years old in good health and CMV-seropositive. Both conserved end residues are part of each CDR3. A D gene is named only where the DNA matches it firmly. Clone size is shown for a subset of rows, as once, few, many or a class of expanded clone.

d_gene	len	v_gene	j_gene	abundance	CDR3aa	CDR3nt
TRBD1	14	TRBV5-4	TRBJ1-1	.	CASSLQGANGEAFF	TGTGCCAGCAGCCTACAGGGGGCGAACGGTGAAGCTTTCTTT
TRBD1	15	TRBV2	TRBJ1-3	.	CASREQGGVGNTIYF	TGTGCCAGCAGAGAGCAGGGGGGAGTTGGAAACACCATATATTTT
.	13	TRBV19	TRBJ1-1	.	CASTVEVNTEAFF	TGTGCCAGTACGGTCGAGGTAAACACTGAAGCTTTCTTT
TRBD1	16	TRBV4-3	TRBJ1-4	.	CASSRIQGGADEKLFF	TGCGCCAGCAGCCGTATCCAAGGGGGCGCGGATGAAAAACTGTTTTTT
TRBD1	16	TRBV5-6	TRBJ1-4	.	CASSPGTGGRNEKLFF	TGTGCCAGCAGCCCTGGGACAGGGGGAAGGAATGAAAAACTGTTTTTT
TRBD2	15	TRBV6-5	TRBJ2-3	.	CASSGSGGLTDTQYF	TGTGCCAGCAGCGGTAGCGGGGGGCTAACAGATACGCAGTATTTT
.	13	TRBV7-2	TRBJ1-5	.	CASSIGQNQPQHF	TGTGCCAGCAGCATAGGACAGAATCAGCCCCAGCATTTT
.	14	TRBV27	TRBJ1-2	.	CASRRTGSNYGYTF	TGTGCCAGCCGACGAACAGGGTCTAACTATGGCTACACCTTC
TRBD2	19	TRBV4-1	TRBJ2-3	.	CASSRSGTSGRAGTDTQYF	TGCGCCAGCAGCCGCTCCGGGACTAGCGGGAGGGCTGGCACAGATACGCAGTATTTT
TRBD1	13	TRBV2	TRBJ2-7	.	CASRTGVVYEQYF	TGTGCCAGTAGGACAGGGGTCGTCTACGAGCAGTACTTC
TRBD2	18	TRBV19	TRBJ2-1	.	CASSIVGLAGGSYNEQFF	TGTGCCAGTAGTATAGTGGGTCTAGCGGGGGGTTCCTACAATGAGCAGTTCTTC
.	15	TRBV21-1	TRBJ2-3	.	CASSKADRGTDTQYF	TGTGCCAGCAGCAAAGCGGACAGAGGCACAGATACGCAGTATTTT
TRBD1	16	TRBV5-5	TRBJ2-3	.	CASSRRDRVVGDTQYF	TGTGCCAGCAGCCGCCGGGACAGGGTCGTAGGAGATACGCAGTATTTT
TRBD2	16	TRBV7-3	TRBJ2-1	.	CASSPRGAGGEVEQFF	TGTGCCAGCAGCCCGCGGGGAGCGGGGGGTGAGGTTGAGCAGTTCTTC
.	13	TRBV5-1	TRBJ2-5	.	CASSLEGGETQYF	TGCGCCAGCAGCTTGGAGGGGGGGGAGACCCAGTACTTC
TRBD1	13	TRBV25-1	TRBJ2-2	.	CASIGGVTGELFF	TGTGCCAGCATAGGGGGCGTCACCGGGGAGCTGTTTTTT
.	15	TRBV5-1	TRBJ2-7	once	CASSPAAGDSYEQYF	TGCGCCAGCAGCCCGGCGGCAGGGGATTCCTACGAGCAGTACTTC
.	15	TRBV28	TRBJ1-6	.	CASSLTSSYNSPLHF	TGTGCCAGCAGTTTGACAAGCTCCTATAATTCACCCCTCCACTTT
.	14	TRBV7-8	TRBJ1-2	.	CASSLGSGYYGYTF	TGTGCCAGCAGCTTAGGGTCAGGGTACTATGGCTACACCTTC
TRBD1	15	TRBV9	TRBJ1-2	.	CASSVYDRGNYGYTF	TGTGCCAGCAGCGTATACGACAGGGGGAACTATGGCTACACCTTC
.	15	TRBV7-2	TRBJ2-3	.	CASSLRRDYTDTQYF	TGTGCCAGCAGCTTACGGCGGGATTACACAGATACGCAGTATTTT
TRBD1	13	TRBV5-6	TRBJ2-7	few	CASSKGQAYEQYF	TGTGCCAGCAGCAAGGGACAGGCCTACGAGCAGTACTTC
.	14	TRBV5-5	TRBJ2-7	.	CASSSVLQYSEQYF	TGTGCCAGCAGCTCCGTACTCCAATACAGCGAGCAGTACTTC
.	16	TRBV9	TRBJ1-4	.	CASSVGPTVGNEKLFF	TGTGCCAGCAGCGTAGGACCGACAGTGGGTAATGAAAAACTGTTTTTT
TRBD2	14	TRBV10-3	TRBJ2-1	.	CAIRMTSGGCEQFF	TGTGCCATCAGGATGACTAGCGGGGGATGTGAGCAGTTCTTC
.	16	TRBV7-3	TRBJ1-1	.	CASRHELGEGNTEAFF	TGTGCCAGCAGACATGAACTCGGGGAAGGAAACACTGAAGCCTTCTTT
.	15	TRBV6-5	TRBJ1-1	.	CASSYSTIGGTEAFF	TGTGCCAGCAGTTACTCGACTATCGGAGGAACTGAAGCTTTCTTT
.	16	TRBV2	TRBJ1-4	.	CASSENTILQLSSLFF	TGTGCCAGCAGTGAAAACACAATACTTCAACTAAGTAGCCTGTTTTTT
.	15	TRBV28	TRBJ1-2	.	CASSLGAGSDYGYTF	TGTGCCAGCAGTTTAGGGGCAGGATCGGACTATGGCTACACCTTC
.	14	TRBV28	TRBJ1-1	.	CASSFQSPRAGAFF	TGTGCCAGCAGTTTTCAGAGTCCGCGGGCGGGAGCTTTCTTT
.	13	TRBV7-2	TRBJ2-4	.	CASSSAGADIQYF	TGTGCCAGCAGTTCGGCAGGGGCGGACATTCAGTACTTC
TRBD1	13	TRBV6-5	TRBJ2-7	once	CASSYRGLDEQYF	TGTGCCAGCAGTTACAGGGGGCTCGACGAGCAGTACTTC
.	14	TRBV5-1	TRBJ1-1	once	CASSLSPTSPEAFF	TGCGCCAGCAGCTTGTCCCCGACATCCCCTGAAGCTTTCTTT
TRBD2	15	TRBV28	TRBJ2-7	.	CASRTTSGGPYEQYF	TGTGCCAGCAGGACGACTAGCGGGGGCCCCTACGAGCAGTACTTC
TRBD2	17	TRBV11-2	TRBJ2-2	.	CASSPSYDGRDTGELFF	TGTGCCAGCAGCCCATCCTACGACGGGAGGGACACCGGGGAGCTGTTTTTT
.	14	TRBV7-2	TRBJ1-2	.	CASSHGAVRYGYTF	TGTGCCAGCAGCCATGGGGCGGTTAGGTATGGCTACACCTTC